These T cell receptor beta chains were read from a single sample in a study of shared clonotypes between healthy human individuals. TCRdb's copy holds only in-frame clones and misses some; the assay was immunoSEQ multiplex PCR. The table records about 1.1 million clones, 70% to 80% of them present only once. Sequencing was performed on memory CD4+ T cells from PBMCs. These receptors originate from a man younger than 35 in good health. Some clones in this sample may be carry-over from other donors' samples. CDR3s include the opening cysteine and the closing phenylalanine or tryptophan.

V gene: TRBV7-9; J gene: TRBJ1-4; CDR3 protein: CASSLRTGEEKLFF
V gene: TRBV7-2; J gene: TRBJ2-3; CDR3 protein: CASSLALYRGSDTQYF
V gene: TRBV19; J gene: TRBJ2-1; CDR3 protein: CASSPRGGLYNEQFF
V gene: TRBV28; J gene: TRBJ1-5; CDR3 protein: CASRRGTNQPQHF
V gene: TRBV28; J gene: TRBJ2-2; CDR3 protein: CASSPTGGIGELFF
V gene: TRBV12-5; J gene: TRBJ2-5; CDR3 protein: CASGTEGETQYF
V gene: TRBV2; J gene: TRBJ1-1; CDR3 protein: CASSLDIFNTEAFF
V gene: TRBV9; J gene: TRBJ2-1; CDR3 protein: CASSVDGAYYSYNEQFF
V gene: TRBV18; J gene: TRBJ1-3; CDR3 protein: CASSPNSSGNTIYF
V gene: TRBV28; J gene: TRBJ2-2; CDR3 protein: CASSYPGTVNTGELFF
V gene: TRBV6-5; J gene: TRBJ1-2; CDR3 protein: CATSGGVWEGYTF
V gene: TRBV30; J gene: TRBJ2-1; CDR3 protein: CAWSVTGDTPYNEQFF
V gene: TRBV29-1; J gene: TRBJ1-1; CDR3 protein: CSVVRGRDTEAFF
V gene: TRBV4-2; J gene: TRBJ2-7; CDR3 protein: CASSQLYGSSYEQYF
V gene: TRBV5-1; J gene: TRBJ1-5; CDR3 protein: CASSLIGNQPQHF
V gene: TRBV7-2; J gene: TRBJ2-7; CDR3 protein: CASSLRTEFTYEQYF
V gene: TRBV5-1; J gene: TRBJ2-5; CDR3 protein: CASSPQGFGETQYF
V gene: TRBV12-2; J gene: TRBJ1-4; CDR3 protein: CASRLVRVWEKLFF
V gene: TRBV30; J gene: TRBJ1-3; CDR3 protein: CASSGNTIYF
V gene: TRBV7-9; J gene: TRBJ2-6; CDR3 protein: CASSYGLVGFGANVLTF
V gene: TRBV5-1; J gene: TRBJ2-6; CDR3 protein: CASSDQGSGANVLTF
V gene: TRBV6-5; J gene: TRBJ1-2; CDR3 protein: CASSYREGYGYTF
V gene: TRBV15; J gene: TRBJ2-6; CDR3 protein: CATSRDRDGANVLTF
V gene: TRBV2; J gene: TRBJ2-3; CDR3 protein: CATGGNTDTQYF
V gene: TRBV9; J gene: TRBJ1-2; CDR3 protein: CASSLLSPAASGYGYTF
V gene: TRBV28; J gene: TRBJ1-1; CDR3 protein: CASSPNRGREAFF
V gene: TRBV4-1; J gene: TRBJ1-3; CDR3 protein: CASSQASNSGNTIYF
V gene: TRBV30; J gene: TRBJ1-4; CDR3 protein: CAWGTGTGNEKLFF
V gene: TRBV11-2; J gene: TRBJ2-7; CDR3 protein: CASSLDLWGRALYEQYF
V gene: TRBV20-1; J gene: TRBJ1-1; CDR3 protein: CSARGPGEAFF
V gene: TRBV27; J gene: TRBJ1-5; CDR3 protein: CASSLRWDSQNSNQPQHF
V gene: TRBV7-2; J gene: TRBJ1-6; CDR3 protein: CASSLNRGGNNSPLHF
V gene: TRBV28; J gene: TRBJ2-5; CDR3 protein: CASSPSTGVETQYF
V gene: TRBV11-2; J gene: TRBJ2-7; CDR3 protein: CASSQQGFPYEQYF
V gene: TRBV6-5; J gene: TRBJ1-1; CDR3 protein: CASSWGGGTEAFF
V gene: TRBV12-5; J gene: TRBJ2-1; CDR3 protein: CASGVAGANEQFF
V gene: TRBV5-1; J gene: TRBJ1-1; CDR3 protein: CASSLGVGSMNTEAFF
V gene: TRBV4-2; J gene: TRBJ2-7; CDR3 protein: CASSQVLAGGPYEQYF